The sequence of this T cell receptor (beta chain) was determined in a study of early T cells in non-severe SARS-CoV-2 infection. Study as a whole: The chains were unpaired, and the sequenced material was bulk RNA from unsorted whole blood.

Unique molecular identifiers were affixed to single, distinct cDNA molecules. MiXCR was run by TCRdb on the 5' RACE reads, yielding one entry per CDR3 protein. The table has some 50,000 distinct CDR3 sequences, 7% to 10% seen once. This CDR3 is 15 amino acids long. Trimming removed 3 bases at V and 5 bases at J, with 15 bases between. This clonotype was recorded many times. Its cognate antigen is unknown. The study's findings and limits: Private and CD4 specificities were missed by VDJdb matching, which favored anti-spike CD8 responses.

The rearrangement uses TRBV12-3 or TRBV12-4 and TRBJ2-3, with a weak D call TRBD2 (7 bases). The material sequenced was whole blood. The clonotype comes from an adult who was a healthcare worker with PCR-confirmed SARS-CoV-2 infection or an uninfected control (not recorded which). The CDR3 here is CASSFVGGHRDTQYF. Here the CDR3 DNA reads TGTGCCAGCAGTTTCGTCGGGGGGCACAGAGATACGCAGTATTTT.